This note documents a single TCR beta chain sequence. Its antigen remains unidentified. Different DNA sequences within this sample yield the same CDR3. Germline assignment: CDR1 WNHNN and CDR2 SYGVQD (reference sequence). The CDR3 extends over 17 amino acids. The ends lost 0 bases at V and 2 bases at J; junction bases unmatched: 3. These data are taken from a study of shared clonotypes between healthy human individuals. Sequenced by immunoSEQ multiplex PCR; TCRdb stores in-frame clones only, minus some. The sample comprises some 2,400,000 clones, around 95% of which are singletons, and 0.13% rests with the top ten. Within Nashville, Tennessee resided all donors, each a Caucasian adult. Researchers partitioned CD4+ cells into CD45RA+ naive and CD45RA-negative memory subsets. General study results and limits: Clonotype sharing among donors, it was expected, would be affected by sequencing depth.

The rearrangement links TRBV10-1 to TRBJ2-3, with 12 bases matching TRBD2. Source material: naive CD4+ T cells sorted from blood. Stated subset: CD45RA+ positively selected. The receptor was isolated from a man between 18 and 29 years old in good health. DNA of the CDR3: TGCGCCAGCAGTGAGTCTCTAGCGGGGGGGCCCACAGATACGCAGTATTTT. Protein product: CASSESLAGGPTDTQYF.